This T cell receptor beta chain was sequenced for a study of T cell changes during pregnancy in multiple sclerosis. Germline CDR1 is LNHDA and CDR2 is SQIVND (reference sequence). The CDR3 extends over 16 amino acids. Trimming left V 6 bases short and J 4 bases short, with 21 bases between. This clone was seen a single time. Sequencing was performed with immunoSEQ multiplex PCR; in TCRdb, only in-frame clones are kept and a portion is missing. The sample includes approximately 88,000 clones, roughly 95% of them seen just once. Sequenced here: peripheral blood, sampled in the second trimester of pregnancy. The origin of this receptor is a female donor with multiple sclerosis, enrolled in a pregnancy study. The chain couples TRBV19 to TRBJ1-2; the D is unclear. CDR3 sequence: CASSPSTLTDPYGYTF. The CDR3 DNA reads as TGTGCCAGTAGCCCTTCGACCCTAACAGACCCCTATGGCTACACCTTC.